A selection of T cell receptor beta chains follows, all from one sample in a study of blood T cell repertoires in COVID-19. Here immunoSEQ multiplex PCR was the method, and the copy in TCRdb shows in-frame clones only, minus some. The sample lists some 340,000 clones, about 83% occurring once. Sequenced: peripheral blood. The receptor source for this set is a man under 40 with active or convalescent COVID-19. The CDR3 runs from the conserved cysteine through the conserved F or W. D genes are given only for firm matches. Only some rows state a clone size, as once, few, many or a class for expanded clones.

size	D	V	J	DNA	CDR3
NA	NA	TRBV6-5	TRBJ2-5	TGTGCCAGCAGAACTCCTCCACGTCGGGAGACCCAGTACTTC	CASRTPPRRETQYF
NA	NA	TRBV7-9	TRBJ1-1	TGTGCCAGCAGCTTAGCTGGAGAGGGAAGGTTCGATGAAGCTTTCTTT	CASSLAGEGRFDEAFF
NA	NA	TRBV2	TRBJ1-5	TGTGCCAGCAGTGCTTGGGACACCAATCAGCCCCAGCATTTT	CASSAWDTNQPQHF
NA	NA	TRBV7-3	TRBJ2-3	TGTGCCAGCAGCCTCTCGGCAGGGCTGAATACAGATACGCAGTATTTT	CASSLSAGLNTDTQYF
NA	NA	TRBV12-1	TRBJ2-7	TGTGCCAGCAGTGGACCGGGACTAGCGGGACGAGGGGGTGACGAGCAGTACTTC	CASSGPGLAGRGGDEQYF
once	TRBD1	TRBV9	TRBJ2-7	TGTGCCAGCAGCCCCAGGACAGGGAGCCCCTACGAGCAGTACTTC	CASSPRTGSPYEQYF
NA	TRBD1	TRBV24-1	TRBJ2-7	TGTGCCACCAGTGATCACGACAGGGACGAGCAGTACTTC	CATSDHDRDEQYF
NA	NA	TRBV9	TRBJ1-5	TGTGCCAGCAGCCAATCCTCACTCCCTCCGCGCATCCAGCCCCAGCATTTT	CASSQSSLPPRIQPQHF
NA	NA	TRBV5-1	TRBJ1-3	TGCGCCAGCAGCTTGGGCCAGGGCTACACCATATATTTT	CASSLGQGYTIYF
NA	NA	TRBV7-2	TRBJ1-2	TGTGCCAGCAGCTTAAGCAAGATCTATGGCTACACCTTC	CASSLSKIYGYTF
NA	NA	TRBV4-3	TRBJ1-4	TGCGCCAGCAGCCAAGAAATCTCAACTAATGAAAAACTGTTTTTT	CASSQEISTNEKLFF
NA	TRBD1	TRBV9	TRBJ1-1	TGTGCCAGCAGCGCCATTGGCCGACAGGGGAATGTTTTCTTT	CASSAIGRQGNVFF
NA	NA	TRBV9	TRBJ1-2	TGTGCCAGCAGCTCAAACCCCGGGAGTCCCGGGTATGGCTACACCTTC	CASSSNPGSPGYGYTF
few	TRBD2	TRBV11-2	TRBJ2-1	TGTGCCAGCAGCCCGGGACTAGCGGGCAATGAGCAGTTCTTC	CASSPGLAGNEQFF
few	NA	TRBV3-1/TRBV3-2	TRBJ2-1	TGTGCCAGCAGCCAATTTACAGAGCAGTTCTTC	CASSQFTEQFF
NA	NA	TRBV18	TRBJ1-2	TGTGCCAGCTCACCATCCGGGGGCTATGGCTACACCTTC	CASSPSGGYGYTF
few	TRBD2	TRBV18	TRBJ2-2	TGTGCCAGCTCACCAATCCAGCGGGAGGTCGGGGAGCTGTTTTTT	CASSPIQREVGELFF
NA	NA	TRBV9	TRBJ1-3	TGTGCCAGCAGCCCCCCCCAGTCTGGAAACACCATATATTTT	CASSPPQSGNTIYF
few	TRBD1	TRBV7-6	TRBJ2-7	TGTGCCAGCAGCCAGTCCGGGACAGGGGACTACGAGCAGTACTTC	CASSQSGTGDYEQYF
NA	TRBD1	TRBV6-5	TRBJ1-1	TGTGCCAGCAGTTATGACAGGGGAGGGACTGAAGCTTTCTTT	CASSYDRGGTEAFF
few	TRBD1	TRBV4-3	TRBJ1-2	TGCGCCAGCAGCCAAGCTTGGACAGGGCCTAACTATGGCTACACCTTC	CASSQAWTGPNYGYTF
NA	TRBD1	TRBV18	TRBJ2-7	TGTGCCAGCTCACCGGGACAGGGTGCTTACGAGCAGTACTTC	CASSPGQGAYEQYF
NA	TRBD1	TRBV11-3	TRBJ1-2	TGTGCCAGCAGCTTAGCCGGGGGCCGGGACAGCAGCAGCTATGGCTACACCTTC	CASSLAGGRDSSSYGYTF
NA	TRBD1	TRBV28	TRBJ1-2	TGTGCCAGCAGTTTGGGGACAGGGGCGTATGGCTACACCTTC	CASSLGTGAYGYTF
NA	NA	TRBV6-2/TRBV6-3	TRBJ2-6	TGTGCCAGCAGTTACCCTACGTCTGGGGCCAACGTCCTGACTTTC	CASSYPTSGANVLTF
NA	TRBD2	TRBV28	TRBJ2-7	TGTGCCAGCAGTTTTAGCGGGAGTGTCACCTACGAGCAGTACTTC	CASSFSGSVTYEQYF
NA	NA	TRBV18	TRBJ2-7	TGTGCCAGCTCACCCTCCGGCGAGCAGTACTTC	CASSPSGEQYF
NA	TRBD2	TRBV30	TRBJ2-1	TGTGCCTGGACAAGAGCGGGAGGGGTGCGTCACGAGCAGTTCTTC	CAWTRAGGVRHEQFF
NA	NA	TRBV30	TRBJ1-5	TGTGCCTGGAGTCGGGCGGGGGCAGGAAGTCAGCCCCAGCATTTT	CAWSRAGAGSQPQHF
NA	TRBD1	TRBV7-2	TRBJ1-2	TGTGCCAGCAGCTTCCGGGACAGAAGTCATGGCTACACCTTC	CASSFRDRSHGYTF
NA	NA	TRBV30	TRBJ1-4	TGTGCCTGGGCGGTGGGCCAGGGAGGGGAAAAACTGTTTTTT	CAWAVGQGGEKLFF
NA	NA	TRBV15	TRBJ1-1	TGTGCCACCAGCCGGGGACTGCAGAACACTGAAGCTTTCTTT	CATSRGLQNTEAFF
NA	TRBD1	TRBV5-1	TRBJ2-7	TGCGCCAGCAGCCTCCGGACAGGCGGCCCCTACGAGCAGTACTTC	CASSLRTGGPYEQYF
NA	NA	TRBV7-9	TRBJ1-2	TGTGCCAGCAGCTATGAACAGTATGGCTACACCTTC	CASSYEQYGYTF
NA	TRBD2	TRBV2	TRBJ2-5	TGTGCCAGCCTGGACGGGGGGGTAGAGACCCAGTACTTC	CASLDGGVETQYF
NA	NA	TRBV7-3	TRBJ1-2	TGTGCCAGCAGCTGCTGGACTATCCCCTTC	CASSCWTIPF
NA	NA	TRBV12-5	TRBJ1-1	TGTGCTAGTGGTTCCGGCCCCGGGGTAGAAGCTTTCTTT	CASGSGPGVEAFF
NA	TRBD2	TRBV19	TRBJ2-2	TGTGCCAGTAGTTCCGCGGCTAGCGGGAGACCCACCGGGGAGCTGTTTTTT	CASSSAASGRPTGELFF
few	TRBD1	TRBV30	TRBJ1-2	TGTGCCTGTCTGGACAGGTTGCTAAGCTATGGCTACACCTTC	CACLDRLLSYGYTF
NA	NA	TRBV11-2	TRBJ2-7	TGTGCCAGCAGCTGGGGACAATCCTACGAGCAGTACTTC	CASSWGQSYEQYF
NA	TRBD2	TRBV28	TRBJ2-7	TGTGCCAGCAGGTCCGTAGCGGGAGGGCCCTACGAGCAGTACTTC	CASRSVAGGPYEQYF
NA	TRBD2	TRBV7-2	TRBJ2-1	TGTGCCAGCAGCTTAGAGCCACGGGAGGTCGATGAGCAGTTCTTC	CASSLEPREVDEQFF
NA	NA	TRBV12-3/TRBV12-4	TRBJ2-1	TGTGCCAGCAGCGCCCAGCCGGGGGATGAGCAGTTCTTC	CASSAQPGDEQFF
NA	NA	TRBV13	TRBJ2-3	TGTGCCAGCAGCTCAATTATGTCGGGGGTAAAAGATACGCAGTATTTT	CASSSIMSGVKDTQYF
NA	TRBD2	TRBV2	TRBJ2-1	TGTGCCAGCAGCGGACTAGCGGGGGCACACGAGCAGTTCTTC	CASSGLAGAHEQFF
NA	NA	TRBV19	TRBJ1-1	TGTGCCAGTAGTAGGCAGGCGTGGGAAGCTTTCTTT	CASSRQAWEAFF
NA	NA	TRBV7-2	TRBJ2-1	TGTGCCAGCAGCACGTCCCAGGGCGGGCAGTTCTTC	CASSTSQGGQFF